This is a list of T cell receptor beta chains from one sample in a study of cytomegalovirus exposure and HLA in healthy donors. The data were produced by immunoSEQ multiplex PCR, yet TCRdb's version contains in-frame clones alone and is incomplete. Of roughly 150,000 clones listed, 76% are singletons. The sequenced sample was PBMCs. All receptors derive from a male donor in good health and CMV-seronegative. CDR3s leave out the opening cysteine and the closing phenylalanine or tryptophan.

cdr3_aa j_call v_call
ASSEGQNLNMRPQH TRBJ1-5 TRBV6-1
ASSYRDRGKNSEAF TRBJ1-1 TRBV27
ASSLEGGGEAF TRBJ1-1 TRBV7-2
ASSQSREAGELF TRBJ2-2 TRBV4-1
ASSQGSTTGTYEKLF TRBJ1-4 TRBV4-1
ASSDVGASEQY TRBJ2-7 TRBV10-2
ASSASGREQF TRBJ2-1 TRBV10-2
ASSIAPQTDYYEQY TRBJ2-7 TRBV19
ASSPDRFLNSPLH TRBJ1-6 TRBV28
ASSIPGLQETQY TRBJ2-5 TRBV28
ASRTPGLAGEADTQY TRBJ2-3 TRBV19
SVLLGRGTGYGYT TRBJ1-2 TRBV29-1
ASSLLTSGSRRY TRBJ2-3 TRBV7-2
ASSERRTSGGLKSTDTQY TRBJ2-3 TRBV2
ASRQGSDSYEQY TRBJ2-7 TRBV2
ASSPPILAGEIGDTQY TRBJ2-3 TRBV18
ASSLVGTGPGYEQY TRBJ2-7 TRBV7-2
ASSLEGRGAGQPQH TRBJ1-5 TRBV7-7
ASSREEETANQPQH TRBJ1-5 TRBV23-1
ASSLLQGSGTEAF TRBJ1-1 TRBV28
ASGLTGASGYT TRBJ1-2 TRBV30
ASSFRENTEAF TRBJ1-1 TRBV7-3
ATLPGTGVNEQF TRBJ2-1 TRBV10-3
ASNLGRGPGHGYT TRBJ1-2 TRBV19
ASSSRESSYNSPLH TRBJ1-6 TRBV2
ASTRAPAVYGYT TRBJ1-2 TRBV4-2
ASSIGQVLGETQY TRBJ2-5 TRBV19
ASSLRLAGGYEQY TRBJ2-7 TRBV27
AWSSGAPVYEQY TRBJ2-7 TRBV30
ASTSVRDRGIGGANVLT TRBJ2-6 TRBV9
ASSHPARGNTGELF TRBJ2-2 TRBV6-6
ASSPGQTREQY TRBJ2-7 TRBV5-6
ASSSVGGIGYGYT TRBJ1-2 TRBV5-6
ASSLDRGKETQY TRBJ2-5 TRBV7-9
ASSVPGHKNTEAF TRBJ1-1 TRBV19
ASSVVRGSYEQY TRBJ2-7 TRBV19
ASSLWTGGTDTQY TRBJ2-3 TRBV6-5
AWGEATYEQY TRBJ2-7 TRBV30
ASSSRDRVYNEQF TRBJ2-1 TRBV5-4
ASSLNGQGGFSEQY TRBJ2-7 TRBV5-6
ASSSRLAGGYEQY TRBJ2-7 TRBV6-5
AIRPAGRSDYEQY TRBJ2-7 TRBV10-3
ASSLIPQTGIPGREQF TRBJ2-1 TRBV5-1
ASSPGVPRTEAF TRBJ1-1 TRBV5-1
ASRMGQGTYGYT TRBJ1-2 TRBV28
AWSPSMLIRGTAF TRBJ1-1 TRBV30
ASSDPGHLGEELF TRBJ2-2 TRBV5-5
ASSSGQGSYGYT TRBJ1-2 TRBV5-1
ASSLVTGANTGELF TRBJ2-2 TRBV13
ASSSTGTVYEQY TRBJ2-7 TRBV5-1
ASSRSSTLNTEAF TRBJ1-1 TRBV27
ASSTRTGWDEQY TRBJ2-7 TRBV11-1
ASSLTSGKTQEQF TRBJ2-1 TRBV5-4
ASSPTQVQETQY TRBJ2-5 TRBV27
ASSLQGRNTEAF TRBJ1-1 TRBV5-1
ASSPGQISGANVLT TRBJ2-6 TRBV11-3
ASSSGTGGNPYTEAF TRBJ1-1 TRBV4-3
ASSSYRPGGREKLF TRBJ1-4 TRBV13
AWSVKGLRTEAF TRBJ1-1 TRBV30